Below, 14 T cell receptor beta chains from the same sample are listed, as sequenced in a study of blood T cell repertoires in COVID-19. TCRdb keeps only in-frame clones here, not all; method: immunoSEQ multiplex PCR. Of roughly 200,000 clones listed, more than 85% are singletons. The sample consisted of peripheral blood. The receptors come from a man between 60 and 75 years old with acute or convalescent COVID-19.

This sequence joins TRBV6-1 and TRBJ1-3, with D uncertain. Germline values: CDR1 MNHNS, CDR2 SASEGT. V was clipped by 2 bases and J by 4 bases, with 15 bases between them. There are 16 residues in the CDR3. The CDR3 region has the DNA TGTGCCAGCAGTGAATATCAGTCCATGCCGGGAAACACCATATATTTT. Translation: CASSEYQSMPGNTIYF.

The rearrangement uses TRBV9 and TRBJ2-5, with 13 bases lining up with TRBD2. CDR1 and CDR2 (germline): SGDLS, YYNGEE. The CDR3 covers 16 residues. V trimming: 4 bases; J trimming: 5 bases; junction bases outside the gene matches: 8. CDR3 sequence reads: CASSRPGLAGVETQYF. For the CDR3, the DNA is TGTGCCAGCAGCCGCCCCGGACTAGCGGGGGTGGAGACCCAGTACTTC.

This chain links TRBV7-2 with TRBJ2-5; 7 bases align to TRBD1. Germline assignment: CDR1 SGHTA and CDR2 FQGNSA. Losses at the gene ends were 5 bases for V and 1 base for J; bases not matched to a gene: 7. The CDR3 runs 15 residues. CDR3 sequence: CASSPNGQVQETQYF. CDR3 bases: TGTGCCAGCAGCCCCAACGGACAGGTCCAAGAGACCCAGTACTTC. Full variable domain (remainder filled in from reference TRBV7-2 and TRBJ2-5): GAGVSQSPSNKVTEKGKDVELRCDPISGHTALYWYRQSLGQGLEFLIYFQGNSAPDKSGLPSDRFSAERTGGSVSTLTIQRTQQEDSAVYLCASSPNGQVQETQYFGPGTRLLVL.

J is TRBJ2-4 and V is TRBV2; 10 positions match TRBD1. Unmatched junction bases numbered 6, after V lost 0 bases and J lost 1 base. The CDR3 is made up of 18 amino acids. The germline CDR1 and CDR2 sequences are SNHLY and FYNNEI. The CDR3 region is CASSEARQGASAKNIQYF. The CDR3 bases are TGTGCCAGCAGTGAAGCCAGACAGGGGGCTTCCGCCAAAAACATTCAGTACTTC.

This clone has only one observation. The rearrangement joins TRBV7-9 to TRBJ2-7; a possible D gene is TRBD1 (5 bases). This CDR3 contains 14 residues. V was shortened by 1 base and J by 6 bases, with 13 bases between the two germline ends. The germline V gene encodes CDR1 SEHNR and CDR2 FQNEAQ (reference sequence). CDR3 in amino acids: CASSLVRSGSEQYF. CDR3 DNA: TGTGCCAGCAGCTTAGTCAGATCAGGGTCCGAGCAGTACTTC. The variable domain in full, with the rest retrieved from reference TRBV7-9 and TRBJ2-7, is DTGVSQNPRHKITKRGQNVTFRCDPISEHNRLYWYRQTLGQGPEFLTYFQNEAQLEKSRLLSDRFSAERPKGSFSTLEIQRTEQGDSAMYLCASSLVRSGSEQYFGPGTRLTVT.

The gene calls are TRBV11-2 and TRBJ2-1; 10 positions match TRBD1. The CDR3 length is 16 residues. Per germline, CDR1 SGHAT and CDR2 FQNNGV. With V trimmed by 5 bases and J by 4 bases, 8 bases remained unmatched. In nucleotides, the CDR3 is TGTGCCAGCAGCCCTGACAGGGGGCTGGGGTACAATGAGCAGTTCTTC. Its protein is CASSPDRGLGYNEQFF.

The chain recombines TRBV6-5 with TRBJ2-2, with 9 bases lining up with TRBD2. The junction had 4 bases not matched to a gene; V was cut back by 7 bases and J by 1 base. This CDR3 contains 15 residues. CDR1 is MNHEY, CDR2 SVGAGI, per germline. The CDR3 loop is CASNLLAGNTGELFF. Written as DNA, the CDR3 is TGTGCCAGCAATCTACTAGCGGGGAACACCGGGGAGCTGTTTTTT.

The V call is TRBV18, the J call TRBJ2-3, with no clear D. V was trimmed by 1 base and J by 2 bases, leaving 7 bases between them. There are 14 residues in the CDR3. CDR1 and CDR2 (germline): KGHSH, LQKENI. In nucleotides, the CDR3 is TGTGCCAGCTCACCACGAGCCAACACAGATACGCAGTATTTT. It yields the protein CASSPRANTDTQYF.

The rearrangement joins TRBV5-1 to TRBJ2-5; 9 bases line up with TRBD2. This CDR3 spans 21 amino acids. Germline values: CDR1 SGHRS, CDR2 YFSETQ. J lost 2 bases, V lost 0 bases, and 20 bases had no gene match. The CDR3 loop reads CASSLGPMRGGLSVVQETQYF. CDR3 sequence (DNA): TGCGCCAGCAGCTTGGGCCCTATGCGGGGGGGCCTCTCGGTTGTGCAAGAGACCCAGTACTTC.

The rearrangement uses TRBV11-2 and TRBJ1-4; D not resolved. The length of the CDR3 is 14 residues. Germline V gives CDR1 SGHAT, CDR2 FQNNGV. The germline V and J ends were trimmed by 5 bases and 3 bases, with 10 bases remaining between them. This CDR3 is CASSTRGPNEKLFF. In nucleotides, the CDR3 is TGTGCCAGCAGCACACGGGGTCCTAATGAAAAACTGTTTTTT.

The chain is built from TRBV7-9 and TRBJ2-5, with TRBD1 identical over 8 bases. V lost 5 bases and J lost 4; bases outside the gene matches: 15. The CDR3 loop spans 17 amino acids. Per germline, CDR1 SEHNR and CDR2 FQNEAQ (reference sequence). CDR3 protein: CASSLNRQGSAAETQYF. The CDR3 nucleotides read TGTGCCAGCAGCCTCAACAGACAGGGGTCGGCGGCAGAGACCCAGTACTTC.

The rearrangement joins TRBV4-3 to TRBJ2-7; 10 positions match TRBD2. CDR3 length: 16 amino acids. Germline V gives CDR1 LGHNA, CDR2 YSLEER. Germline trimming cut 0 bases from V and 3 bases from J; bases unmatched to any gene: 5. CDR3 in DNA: TGCGCCAGCAGCCAAGATCGATCTAGCGGGGGCTACGAGCAGTACTTC. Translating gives CASSQDRSSGGYEQYF.

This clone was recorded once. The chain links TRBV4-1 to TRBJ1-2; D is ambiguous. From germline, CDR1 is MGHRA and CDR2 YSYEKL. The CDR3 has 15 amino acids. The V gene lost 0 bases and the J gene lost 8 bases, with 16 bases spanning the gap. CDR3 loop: CASSQEKRAGHGYTF. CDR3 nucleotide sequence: TGCGCCAGCAGCCAAGAGAAGAGGGCTGGGCACGGCTACACCTTC.

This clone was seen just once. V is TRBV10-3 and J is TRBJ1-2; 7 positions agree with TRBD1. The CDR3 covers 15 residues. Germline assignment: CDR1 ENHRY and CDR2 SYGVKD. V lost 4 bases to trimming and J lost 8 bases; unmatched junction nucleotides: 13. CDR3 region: CAISGIDRDREGYTF. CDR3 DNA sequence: TGTGCCATCAGTGGGATCGACAGGGACCGGGAGGGCTACACCTTC.